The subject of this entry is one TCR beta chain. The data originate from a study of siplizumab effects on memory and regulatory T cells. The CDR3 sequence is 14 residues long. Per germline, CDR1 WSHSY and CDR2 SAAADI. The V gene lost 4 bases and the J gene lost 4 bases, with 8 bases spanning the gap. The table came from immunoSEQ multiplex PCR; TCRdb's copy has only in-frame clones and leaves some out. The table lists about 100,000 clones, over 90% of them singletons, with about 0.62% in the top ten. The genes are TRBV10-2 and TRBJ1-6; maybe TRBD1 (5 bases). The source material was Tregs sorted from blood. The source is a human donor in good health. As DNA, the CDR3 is TGCGCCAGCAGTGGACAGCCATATAATTCACCCCTCCACTTT. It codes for CASSGQPYNSPLHF.